This passage covers 14 T cell receptor beta chains from one sample sequenced in a study of OX40 agonist ivuxolimab in advanced cancers. TCRdb's table, derived via immunoSEQ multiplex PCR, lists solely in-frame clones and lacks some. Of about 35,000 clones listed, 84% are singletons. The starting material was CD4+ or CD8+ T cells sorted from blood, obtained in a trial of the OX40 agonist ivuxolimab. The receptor source for this set is an adult with an advanced solid tumor such as melanoma, head and neck, liver or kidney cancer.

The chain links TRBV21-1 to TRBJ2-3; the D call TRBD1 from the table was never checked on the DNA. TRBV21-1 is a listed pseudogene. There are 16 residues in the CDR3. CDR3 DNA: TGTGCCAGCAGCCGCCTCCGGGACAGGGTCACAGATACGCAGTATTTT. Translating gives CASSRLRDRVTDTQYF.

Only one count was recorded for this clone. The genes are TRBV28 and TRBJ2-7; TRBD1 might be the D (5 bases). V gave up 6 bases and J gave up 5 bases, with 20 bases separating them. Germline V CDR1 and CDR2: MDHEN, SYDVKM. CDR3 length: 15 amino acids. CDR3 nucleotide sequence: TGTGCCAGCAGCCCCCCTAAGGGCAGGGCCGACGAGCAGTACTTC. Protein: CASSPPKGRADEQYF. The complete variable domain, with remaining parts taken from reference TRBV28 and TRBJ2-7, reads DVKVTQSSRYLVKRTGEKVFLECVQDMDHENMFWYRQDPGLGLRLIYFSYDVKMKEKGDIPEGYSVSREKKERFSLILESASTNQTSMYLCASSPPKGRADEQYFGPGTRLTVT.

The chain combines TRBV27 with TRBJ2-7; D gene uncertain. Germline V lookup: CDR1 MNHEY, CDR2 SMNVEV (reference sequence). V gave up 8 bases and J gave up 6 bases, with 14 bases separating them. The CDR3 is 12 residues long. The DNA of the CDR3 is TGTGCCAGCGGAAGGGCGACCCTCGAGCAGTACTTC. It encodes CASGRATLEQYF.

This chain connects TRBV11-3 to TRBJ2-5, with 7 bases that match TRBD1. Germline CDR1 is SGHNT and CDR2 is YENEEA. Germline trimming cut 1 base from V and 1 base from J; bases unmatched to any gene: 3. This CDR3 contains 15 residues. In DNA, the CDR3 is TGTGCCAGCAGCTTAGGCCGGACAGGCCAAGAGACCCAGTACTTC. Encoded protein: CASSLGRTGQETQYF.

This sequence joins TRBV5-1 and TRBJ2-3, with D unclear. The CDR3 has 11 residues. CDR1 is SGHRS, CDR2 YFSETQ, per germline. V was pared by 0 bases and J by 9 bases, with 5 bases between. CDR3 DNA: TGCGCCAGCAGCTTGGAGGTAACGCAGTATTTT. Translated: CASSLEVTQYF. Drawing the rest from reference TRBV5-1 and TRBJ2-3, the complete variable domain is KAGVTQTPRYLIKTRGQQVTLSCSPISGHRSVSWYQQTPGQGLQFLFEYFSETQRNKGNFPGRFSGRQFSNSRSEMNVSTLELGDSALYLCASSLEVTQYFGPGTRLTVL.

The chain joins TRBV6-5 to TRBJ2-7; maybe TRBD2 (6 bases). The V gene lost 5 bases and the J gene lost 0 bases, with 11 bases spanning the gap. The germline V gene has CDR1 MNHEY and CDR2 SVGAGI. The CDR3 is made up of 14 amino acids. CDR3 in amino acids: CASSPPGGSYEQYF. The CDR3 DNA sequence: TGTGCCAGCAGTCCCCCCGGGGGCTCCTACGAGCAGTACTTC.

The chain joins TRBV4-2 to TRBJ2-3; 7 nucleotides match TRBD2. CDR1 is LGHNA and CDR2 is YNFKEQ in the germline V gene. Losses at the gene ends were 6 bases for V and 1 base for J; bases not matched to a gene: 10. The length of the CDR3 is 16 residues. The CDR3 loop reads CASSDTSARGTDTQYF. CDR3 coding DNA: TGTGCCAGCAGTGACACTAGCGCCCGGGGCACAGATACGCAGTATTTT.

The rearrangement joins TRBV5-1 to TRBJ2-7; D may be TRBD2 (6 bases). The CDR3 has 13 residues. The germline V and J ends were trimmed by 4 bases and 3 bases, with 11 bases remaining between them. Germline lookup yields CDR1 SGHRS and CDR2 YFSETQ. CDR3 nucleotide sequence: TGCGCCAGCAGCCTGGGACTCCTCTACGAGCAGTACTTC. This translates into CASSLGLLYEQYF.

The gene calls are TRBV18 and TRBJ1-1, with TRBD1 as a possible D gene (5 bases). Trimming shortened V by 11 bases and J by 1 base, and 17 bases separated the two germline ends. The CDR3 extends over 14 amino acids. CDR1 is KGHSH and CDR2 is LQKENI in the germline V gene. CDR3 nucleotides: TGTGCCGGATCCGGGGGGAGCACGAACACTGAAGCTTTCTTT. Encoded protein: CAGSGGSTNTEAFF.

J is TRBJ2-7 and V is TRBV5-5; possibly TRBD2 for D (6 bases). V was shortened by 4 bases and J by 0 bases, with 11 bases between the two germline ends. The CDR3 extends over 14 amino acids. Germline lookup yields CDR1 SGHKS and CDR2 YYEKEE (reference sequence). This chain's CDR3 is CASSMDGSSYEQYF. The CDR3 nucleotides read TGTGCCAGCAGCATGGACGGGAGCTCCTACGAGCAGTACTTC.

This clone occurred a few times. V and J are TRBV5-1 and TRBJ1-2; 10 nucleotides match TRBD1. The CDR3 extends over 14 amino acids. J was trimmed by 5 bases and V by 4 bases; bases with no gene match: 5. The V gene's germline CDR1 is SGHRS and CDR2 YFSETQ. The chain's CDR3 is CASSPAGQGYGYTF. CDR3 sequence (DNA): TGCGCCAGCAGCCCCGCGGGACAGGGGTATGGCTACACCTTC.

This clone turned up a few times. The gene calls are TRBV2 and TRBJ2-2, with TRBD1 identical over 8 bases. Germline CDR1 reads SNHLY; CDR2 reads FYNNEI. V was clipped by 8 bases and J by 0 bases; unmatched bases: 2. This CDR3 has 14 residues. The CDR3, as DNA: TGTGCCAGCGGACAGGGCCCGAACACCGGGGAGCTGTTTTTT. This encodes CASGQGPNTGELFF.

This clone was seen a few times. V gene TRBV19 combines with J gene TRBJ1-1; D not certain. Germline CDR1 and CDR2: LNHDA and SQIVND (reference sequence). CDR3 size: 11 residues. V gave up 2 bases and J gave up 9 bases, with 7 bases separating them. The CDR3, as DNA: TGTGCCAGTAGTATAACCTATAAAGCTTTCTTT. This gives the protein CASSITYKAFF.

The V and J genes are TRBV23-1 and TRBJ2-3; the D gene is possibly TRBD1 (5 bases). TRBV23-1 is flagged as an ORF with uncertain function. There are 17 residues in the CDR3. The ends were cut back, 0 bases at V and 7 bases at J, with 20 bases in the middle. The CDR3, as DNA: TGCGCCAGCAGTCAATCGGAAAGGGGTTTCGCGCCTCATACGCAGTATTTT. Its translation: CASSQSERGFAPHTQYF.